The entry that follows covers one TCR beta chain sequence. TCRdb's copy holds only in-frame clones and misses some; the assay was immunoSEQ multiplex PCR. Counted here are 140,000 or so clones, 75% to 90% occurring once; the ten biggest clones make up roughly 5%. The CDR3 consists of 16 residues. Germline CDR1 and CDR2: SGHTA and FQGTGA. Between the trimmed V and J ends, which lost 6 bases and 6 bases, there was a span of 24 bases. The sample is drawn from a study of control samples from healthy donors and cancer patients. The clonotype originates from a man under 40 in good health. The chain uses TRBV7-3 and TRBJ2-7; the D is unclear. Sequenced sample: blood. The CDR3 loop reads CASRPVQSRSVAEQYF. CDR3 in DNA: TGTGCCAGCAGACCCGTACAATCCCGGTCTGTCGCCGAGCAGTACTTC.